This T cell receptor (beta chain) came from a study of Ad26.COV2.S vaccination and SARS-CoV-2 variants. Treatment meaning: around 19 received Ad26.COV2.S at low or high dose, single or two shots; roughly 5 received placebo; per-sample allocation not given. On day 63 after the first injection, vaccine and placebo recipients gave samples. Profiled with immunoSEQ multiplex PCR; TCRdb holds only in-frame clones, not every one. There are fewer than 600,000 clones in the sample; around 89% occur only once, and approximately 1.7% lies in the top ten. Study-wide results and caveats: Assessments of TCR breadth and depth may have underestimated the total T cell responses. The study found similar non-spike TCR breadth in vaccine and placebo recipients. Substantial breadth was reported for post-vaccination spike-specific CD8+ and CD4+ T cells.

V lost 3 bases and J lost 1; bases outside the gene matches: 14. This CDR3 has 18 amino acids. Germline-derived CDR1 and CDR2 are MDHEN and SYDVKM. Concerning this clone itself: Its antigen is not identified.

The clonotype comes from a person between 18 and 65 years old who received the Ad26.COV2.S COVID-19 vaccine or a placebo. The chain is built from TRBV28 and TRBJ2-7, with TRBD2 identical over 8 bases. Sequenced here: peripheral blood, sampled in a trial of Ad26.COV2.S vaccine versus placebo. CDR3 DNA sequence: TGTGCCAGCAGTTTCTCTCGATGGGGACTAGAGAATTCCTACGAGCAGTACTTC. Translation gives CASSFSRWGLENSYEQYF.